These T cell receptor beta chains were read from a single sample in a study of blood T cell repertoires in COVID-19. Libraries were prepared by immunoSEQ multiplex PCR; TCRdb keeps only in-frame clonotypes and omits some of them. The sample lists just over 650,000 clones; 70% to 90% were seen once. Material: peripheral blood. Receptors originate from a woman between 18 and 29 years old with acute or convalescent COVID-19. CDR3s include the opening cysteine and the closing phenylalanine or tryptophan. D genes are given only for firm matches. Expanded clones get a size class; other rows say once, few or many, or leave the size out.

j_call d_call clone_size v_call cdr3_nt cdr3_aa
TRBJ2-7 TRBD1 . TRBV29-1 TGCAGCGTTGGTTACAGGGGTTACGAGCAGTACTTC CSVGYRGYEQYF
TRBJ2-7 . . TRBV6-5 TGTGCCAGCAGTTCCGACTTGCCCTACGAGCAGTACTTC CASSSDLPYEQYF
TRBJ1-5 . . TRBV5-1 TGCGCCAGCAGCTTGGGGAACGTCGGTCCAGAGGCCCAGCATTTT CASSLGNVGPEAQHF
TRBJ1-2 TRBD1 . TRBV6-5 TGTGCCAGCAGACGGGACAGTAACTATGGCTACACCTTC CASRRDSNYGYTF
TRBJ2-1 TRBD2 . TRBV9 TGTGCCAGCAGCGTAGCTCGAAGCGGGGGGTCTTCCAATGAGCAGTTCTTC CASSVARSGGSSNEQFF
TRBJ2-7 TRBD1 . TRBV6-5 TGTGCCAGCAGTTACGAGGGGGCGAGGTCCTACGAGCAGTACTTC CASSYEGARSYEQYF
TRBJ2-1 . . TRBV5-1 TGCGCCAGCAGCTTGGTCCGGTTACATGAGCAGTTCTTC CASSLVRLHEQFF
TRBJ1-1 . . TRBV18 TGTGCCAGCTCAGTGTCCAGATTGAACACTGAAGCTTTCTTT CASSVSRLNTEAFF
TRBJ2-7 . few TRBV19 TGTGCCAGTAGTATGGACAGACAATTCGAGCAGTACTTC CASSMDRQFEQYF
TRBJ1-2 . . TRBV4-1 TGCGCCAGCAGCCATCCAACACGATATGGCTACACCTTC CASSHPTRYGYTF
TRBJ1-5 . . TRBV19 TGTGCCAGTAGTATAGAGCGGGGTCAGCCCCAGCATTTT CASSIERGQPQHF
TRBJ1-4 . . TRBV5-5 TGTGCCAGCACCCAGAGGTCTAATGAAAAACTGTTTTTT CASTQRSNEKLFF
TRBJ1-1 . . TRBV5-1 TGCGCCAGCAGCTTGGCCATGCGGGGGGAAGCTTTCTTT CASSLAMRGEAFF
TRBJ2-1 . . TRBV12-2 TGTGCAAGTCGCTCCCCCATAGCGGGGGGGTACAATGAGCAGTTCTTC CASRSPIAGGYNEQFF
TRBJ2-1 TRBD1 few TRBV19 TGTGCCATCGGGACAGGGGAACGCAATGAGCAGTTCTTC CAIGTGERNEQFF
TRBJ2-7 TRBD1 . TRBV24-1 TGTGCCACCAGTGATAGGGACAGGATCTACGAGCAGTACTTC CATSDRDRIYEQYF
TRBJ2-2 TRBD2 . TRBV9 TGTGCCAGCAGCCTTGACTCGGGGAGGGTCACCGGGGAGCTGTTTTTT CASSLDSGRVTGELFF
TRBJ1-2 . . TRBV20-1 TGCAGTGCTAGTATGCGGGAATCCTCGGATGGCTACACCTTC CSASMRESSDGYTF
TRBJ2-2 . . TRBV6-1 TGTGCCAGCAGTGAGGGCCTGAACACCGGGGAGCTGTTTTTT CASSEGLNTGELFF
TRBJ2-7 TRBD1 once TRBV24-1 TGTGCCACCAGTGACGCCGGACAGGGGGCTAACGAGCAGTACTTC CATSDAGQGANEQYF
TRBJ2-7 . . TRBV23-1 TGCGCCAGCAGCCGCGACAGGTTCTCCTACGAGCAGTACTTC CASSRDRFSYEQYF
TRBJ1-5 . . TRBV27 TGTGCCAGCAGTTTGGGAGGCTTGGGGAATCAGCCCCAGCATTTT CASSLGGLGNQPQHF
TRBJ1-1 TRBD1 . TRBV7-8 TGTGCCAGCAGCACGCGGGGACAGTATGGTTACACTGAAGCTTTCTTT CASSTRGQYGYTEAFF
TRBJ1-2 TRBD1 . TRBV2 TGTGCCAGCACCGAACGGGACAGGGGGAATGGCTACACCTTC CASTERDRGNGYTF
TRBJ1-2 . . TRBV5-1 TGCGCCAGCAGCCTATTACCCGGGACAGGCTACACCTTC CASSLLPGTGYTF
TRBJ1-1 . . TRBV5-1 TGCGCCAGCAGCTTCTCGTCGGACACTGAAGCTTTCTTT CASSFSSDTEAFF